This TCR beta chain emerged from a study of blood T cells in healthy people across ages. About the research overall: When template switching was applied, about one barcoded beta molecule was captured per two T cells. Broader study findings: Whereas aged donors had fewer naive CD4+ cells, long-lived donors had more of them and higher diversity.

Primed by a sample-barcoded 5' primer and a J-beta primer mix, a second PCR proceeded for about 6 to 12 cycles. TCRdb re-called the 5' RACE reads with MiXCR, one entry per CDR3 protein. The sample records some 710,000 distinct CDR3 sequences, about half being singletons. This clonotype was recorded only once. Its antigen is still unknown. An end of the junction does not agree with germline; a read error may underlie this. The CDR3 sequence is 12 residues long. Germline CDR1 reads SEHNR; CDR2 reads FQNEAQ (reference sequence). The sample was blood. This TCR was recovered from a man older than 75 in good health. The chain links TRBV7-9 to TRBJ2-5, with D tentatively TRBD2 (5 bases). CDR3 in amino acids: CASSAGGEAQYF. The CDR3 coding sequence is TGTGCCAGCAGCGCGGGTGGAGAGGCCCAGTACTTC. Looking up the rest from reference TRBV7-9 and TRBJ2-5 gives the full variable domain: DTGVSQNPRHKITKRGQNVTFRCDPISEHNRLYWYRQTLGQGPEFLTYFQNEAQLEKSRLLSDRFSAERPKGSFSTLEIQRTEQGDSAMYLCASSAGGEAQYFGPGTRLLVL.